The 24 T cell receptor beta chains reported below all come from one sample, sequenced in a study of cytomegalovirus exposure and HLA in healthy donors. The PCR was carried out with 60 Vbeta primers and 13 Jbeta primers. This table comes from immunoSEQ multiplex PCR, and its TCRdb copy is limited to in-frame clones, with some not included. The repertoire holds over 150,000 clones, with roughly three quarters as singletons. The sequencing sample was made of PBMCs. Receptor source: a man between 18 and 35 years old in good health and CMV-seropositive.

This sequence joins TRBV30 and TRBJ1-4, with 7 bases identical to TRBD1. Trimming at V came to 2 bases and at J to 7 bases, leaving 4 bases not matched to a gene. Germline-derived CDR1 and CDR2 are GTSNPN and SVGIG (reference sequence). CDR3 length: 13 amino acids. The CDR3 DNA sequence: TGTGCCTGGAGTAGGGGGCTTCGTGAAAAACTGTTTTTT. Translation gives CAWSRGLREKLFF.

This clone was found once. The V call is TRBV12-5, the J call TRBJ2-1, with 12 bases matching TRBD2. The CDR3 sequence is 18 residues long. V was pared by 0 bases and J by 0 bases, with 3 bases of the junction left unmatched. Germline CDR1 and CDR2: LGHNT and FRNRAP. The CDR3, as DNA: TGTGCTAGTGGTTTGGTACGACTAGCGGGAGCCTCCTACAATGAGCAGTTCTTC. This sequence encodes CASGLVRLAGASYNEQFF.

The chain recombines TRBV2 with TRBJ1-1; tentatively, D is TRBD1 (5 bases). V was clipped by 7 bases and J by 4 bases, with 19 bases between them. Germline CDR1 and CDR2: SNHLY and FYNNEI. The CDR3 length is 15 residues. CDR3 sequence reads: CASTFAGVAGTEAFF. The CDR3 region has the DNA TGTGCCAGCACCTTTGCGGGGGTAGCGGGCACTGAAGCTTTCTTT.

The rearrangement links TRBV30 to TRBJ2-5; D is perhaps TRBD1 (6 bases). CDR3 length equals 12 residues. CDR1 is GTSNPN, CDR2 SVGIG, per germline (reference sequence). Trimming cost V 1 base and J 3 bases, with 6 bases left between them. The CDR3 loop is CAWSAGEETQYF. The CDR3 coding sequence is TGTGCCTGGAGTGCAGGGGAAGAGACCCAGTACTTC.

The CDR3 protein is CASSYSTGSQPQHF. CDR3 DNA sequence: TGTGCCAGCAGTTACTCCACAGGAAGTCAGCCCCAGCATTTT. The chain joins TRBV6-6 to TRBJ1-5, with a tentative D call TRBD1 (5 bases). V dropped 0 bases and J dropped 6 bases, with 9 bases sitting between them. This CDR3 has 14 residues. Germline V gene lookup returns CDR1 MNHNY and CDR2 SVGAGI (reference sequence).

Details on this clone: Relative to the germline gene, one junction end is altered; a read error may explain this. This rearrangement joins TRBV11-2 to TRBJ1-5, with 11 bases matching TRBD1. This CDR3 region has 15 residues. Germline V lookup: CDR1 SGHAT, CDR2 FQNNGV. Here the CDR3 DNA reads TGTGCCAGCAGCCTAGACGGGACAGGGGGGCAGCCCCAGCATTTT. Amino acid sequence: CASSLDGTGGQPQHF.

The V gene is TRBV19, the J gene TRBJ2-4, with 15 bases identical to TRBD2. Per germline, CDR1 LNHDA and CDR2 SQIVND (reference sequence). The junction had 8 bases not matched to a gene; V was cut back by 4 bases and J by 7 bases. CDR3 length: 17 amino acids. CDR3 loop: CASSTGLAGGPRNIQYF. The DNA for the CDR3 is TGTGCCAGTAGTACTGGACTAGCGGGAGGGCCTCGCAACATTCAGTACTTC.

This clone was observed a single time. V gene TRBV19 combines with J gene TRBJ1-1, with D unclear. V was trimmed by 6 bases and J by 4 bases, leaving 9 bases between them. The length of the CDR3 is 12 residues. The germline V gene has CDR1 LNHDA and CDR2 SQIVND (reference sequence). The CDR3 spells CASSPGRTEAFF. The DNA of the CDR3 is TGTGCCAGTAGCCCCGGTCGCACTGAAGCTTTCTTT.

The chain has TRBV5-1 and TRBJ2-7, with 8 bases lining up with TRBD1. The V gene end was trimmed by 4 bases and the J gene end by 0 bases; junction bases not matched to a gene: 9. CDR3 size: 16 residues. CDR1 and CDR2 (germline): SGHRS, YFSETQ. For the CDR3, the DNA is TGCGCCAGCAGCCCATTAGGACAGGGCAGCTCCTACGAGCAGTACTTC. Its protein is CASSPLGQGSSYEQYF.

The chain recombines TRBV7-2 with TRBJ1-1, with 8 bases fitting TRBD1. V lost 2 bases, J lost 5 bases, and 7 bases stayed unmatched. This CDR3 region has 15 residues. Germline lookup yields CDR1 SGHTA and CDR2 FQGNSA. CDR3 DNA: TGTGCCAGCAGCTTAAATCCAGGGGGCAAGACTGAAGCTTTCTTT. Its protein is CASSLNPGGKTEAFF.

Concerning this clone: Other nucleotide sequences from this sample produce the same CDR3. The rearrangement uses TRBV7-2 and TRBJ2-1; 7 bases line up with TRBD2. This CDR3 spans 15 amino acids. The V segment lost 0 bases and the J segment 4 bases; nucleotides outside the gene matches: 3. Germline CDR1 and CDR2: SGHTA and FQGNSA. In DNA, the CDR3 is TGTGCCAGCAGCTTAGCGGCGGGGGAATACAATGAGCAGTTCTTC. Its translation: CASSLAAGEYNEQFF.

The chain's CDR3 is CASSPGTGSRPLHF. DNA of the CDR3: TGCGCCAGCAGCCCCGGGACTGGGAGTAGACCCCTCCACTTT. J is TRBJ1-6 and V is TRBV4-3; TRBD1 is a possible D gene (5 bases). The V gene lost 4 bases and the J gene lost 12 bases, with 16 bases spanning the gap. Germline assignment: CDR1 LGHNA and CDR2 YSLEER. The CDR3 has 14 amino acids.

This chain links TRBV15 with TRBJ1-5, with 9 bases identical to TRBD1. Trimming at V came to 3 bases and at J to 0 bases, leaving 15 bases not matched to a gene. Germline assignment: CDR1 LNHNV and CDR2 YYDKDF (reference sequence). The CDR3 is made up of 20 amino acids. The CDR3, as DNA: TGTGCCACCAGCAGGACGGGACAGGGTTTACGTTTTAATAGCAATCAGCCCCAGCATTTT. As protein: CATSRTGQGLRFNSNQPQHF.

The gene calls are TRBV29-1 and TRBJ2-1, with D perhaps TRBD1 (6 bases). The CDR3 sequence is 13 residues long. CDR1 is SQVTM and CDR2 is ANQGSEA in the germline V gene. Trimming took off 7 bases at V and 8 bases at J, with 18 bases between the two ends. In DNA, the CDR3 is TGCAGCGCATCCGGGACCAGGGGCGATGAGCAGTTCTTC. This codes for CSASGTRGDEQFF.

The J gene is TRBJ2-3, the V gene TRBV6-1; TRBD1 agrees at 7 bases. V trimming: 7 bases; J trimming: 2 bases; junction bases outside the gene matches: 9. Germline values: CDR1 MNHNS, CDR2 SASEGT. The CDR3 totals 15 residues. The CDR3 region has the DNA TGTGCCAGCATTCCTGACAGGGCTAACACAGATACGCAGTATTTT. Translation: CASIPDRANTDTQYF.

V usage is TRBV13 and J usage is TRBJ2-2; D not resolved. V was pared by 4 bases and J by 7 bases, with 13 bases between. In germline, CDR1 is PRHDT, CDR2 FYEKMQ (reference sequence). The CDR3 runs to 14 residues. The CDR3 protein is CASSSSEVNGELFF. DNA for the CDR3: TGTGCCAGCAGCTCAAGCGAGGTGAACGGGGAGCTGTTTTTT. The variable domain in full, completed from reference TRBV13 and TRBJ2-2, reads AAGVIQSPRHLIKEKRETATLKCYPIPRHDTVYWYQQGPGQDPQFLISFYEKMQSDKGSIPDRFSAQQFSDYHSELNMSSLELGDSALYFCASSSSEVNGELFFGEGSRLTVL.

The rearrangement uses TRBV4-1 and TRBJ2-3, with 7 bases identical to TRBD2. The CDR3 runs to 16 residues. V shed 1 base and J 0 bases; nucleotides not matched to a gene: 4. Looked up from germline, CDR1 is MGHRA and CDR2 is YSYEKL. For the CDR3, the DNA is TGCGCCAGCAGCCAAGGGGTTAGCGGGAGCACAGATACGCAGTATTTT. Amino acid sequence: CASSQGVSGSTDTQYF.

The chain has TRBV19 and TRBJ1-2; D remains unclear. The CDR3 totals 16 residues. Trimming removed 5 bases at V and 8 bases at J, with 24 bases between. Per the germline V gene, CDR1 is LNHDA and CDR2 is SQIVND (reference sequence). CDR3 nucleotides: TGTGCCAGTAGTTCCGGCCTTTTCTCCTCCGGGGTCGGCTACACCTTC. Its protein product is CASSSGLFSSGVGYTF.

This clone was detected a few times. The V gene is TRBV19, the J gene TRBJ1-5, with 9 positions matching TRBD1. The V gene's germline CDR1 is LNHDA and CDR2 SQIVND (reference sequence). This CDR3 is 18 amino acids long. Unmatched junction bases numbered 11, after V lost 2 bases and J lost 3 bases. The CDR3 nucleotides are TGTGCCAGTAGTATAAAGGGGCCGGGACAGGGCCCCAATCAGCCCCAGCATTTT. The encoded protein is CASSIKGPGQGPNQPQHF. Variable domain in full (rest from reference TRBV19 and TRBJ1-5): DGGITQSPKYLFRKEGQNVTLSCEQNLNHDAMYWYRQDPGQGLRLIYYSQIVNDFQKGDIAEGYSVSREKKESFPLTVTSAQKNPTAFYLCASSIKGPGQGPNQPQHFGDGTRLSIL.

The rearrangement links TRBV9 to TRBJ2-3; TRBD1 matches at 7 bases. The V gene end was trimmed by 4 bases and the J gene end by 3 bases; junction bases not matched to a gene: 8. Germline CDR1 SGDLS, CDR2 YYNGEE. The CDR3 length is 15 residues. CDR3 sequence: CASSQQGIKTDTQYF. As DNA, the CDR3 is TGTGCCAGCAGCCAACAGGGGATCAAAACAGATACGCAGTATTTT.

The J gene is TRBJ2-2, the V gene TRBV19; TRBD2 agrees at 8 bases. The CDR3 is made up of 16 amino acids. V shed 3 bases, J shed 0 bases, and the junction held 3 bases outside the gene matches. CDR1 and CDR2 from the germline V gene are LNHDA and SQIVND (reference sequence). The CDR3 loop is CASSIGGVPNTGELFF. CDR3 DNA sequence: TGTGCCAGTAGTATCGGGGGGGTGCCGAACACCGGGGAGCTGTTTTTT.

This rearrangement joins TRBV27 to TRBJ1-5, with 10 bases aligning to TRBD1. Germline CDR1 and CDR2: MNHEY and SMNVEV (reference sequence). J lost 6 bases, V lost 6 bases, and 11 bases had no gene match. The CDR3 has 16 amino acids. As DNA, the CDR3 is TGTGCCAGCAGCCGGACCCGGGACAGGGGCCTTCAGCCCCAGCATTTT. It translates to CASSRTRDRGLQPQHF.

The genes are TRBV18 and TRBJ1-2; D ambiguous. Per germline, CDR1 KGHSH and CDR2 LQKENI. The CDR3 length is 12 residues. With 8 bases removed from V and 6 bases from J, the gap between germline ends came to 13 bases. For the CDR3, the DNA is TGTGCCAGCACGGGGAGTGGAGATGGCTACACCTTC. It is translated as CASTGSGDGYTF.

The genes are TRBV5-6 and TRBJ2-1, with 13 nucleotides matching TRBD2. CDR3 length: 16 amino acids. V shed 4 bases, J shed 4 bases, and the junction held 5 bases outside the gene matches. Germline values: CDR1 SGHDT, CDR2 YYEEEE. The CDR3 region has the DNA TGTGCCAGCAGCAACGGACTAGCGGGGGATTACAATGAGCAGTTCTTC. It codes for CASSNGLAGDYNEQFF.